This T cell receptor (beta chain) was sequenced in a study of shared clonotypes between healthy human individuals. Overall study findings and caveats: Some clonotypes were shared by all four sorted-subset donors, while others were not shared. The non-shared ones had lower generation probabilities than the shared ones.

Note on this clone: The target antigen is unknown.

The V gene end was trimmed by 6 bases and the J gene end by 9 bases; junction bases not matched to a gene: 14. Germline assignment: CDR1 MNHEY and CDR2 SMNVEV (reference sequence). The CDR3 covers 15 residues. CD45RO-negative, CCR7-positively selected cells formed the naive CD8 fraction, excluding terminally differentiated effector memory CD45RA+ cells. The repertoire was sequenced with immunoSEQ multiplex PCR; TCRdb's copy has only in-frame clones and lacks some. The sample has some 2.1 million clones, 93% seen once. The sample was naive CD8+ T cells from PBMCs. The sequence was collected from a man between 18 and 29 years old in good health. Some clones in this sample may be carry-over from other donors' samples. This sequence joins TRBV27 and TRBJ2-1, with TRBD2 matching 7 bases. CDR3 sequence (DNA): TGTGCCAGCAGCCTGGATACGGGAGGACGAAGTGAGCAGTTCTTC. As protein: CASSLDTGGRSEQFF.